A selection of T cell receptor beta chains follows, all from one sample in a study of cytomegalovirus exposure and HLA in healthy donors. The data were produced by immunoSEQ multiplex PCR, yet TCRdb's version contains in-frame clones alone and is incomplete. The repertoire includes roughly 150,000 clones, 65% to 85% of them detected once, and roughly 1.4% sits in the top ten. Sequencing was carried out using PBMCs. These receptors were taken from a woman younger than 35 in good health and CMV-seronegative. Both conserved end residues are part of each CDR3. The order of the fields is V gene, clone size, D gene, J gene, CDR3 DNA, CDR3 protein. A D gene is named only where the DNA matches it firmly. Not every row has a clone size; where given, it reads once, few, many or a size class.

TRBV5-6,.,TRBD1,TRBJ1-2,TGTGCCAGCAGCCGACAGGGAGGAAGCTACACCTTC,CASSRQGGSYTF
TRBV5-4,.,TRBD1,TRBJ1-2,TGTGCCAGCAGCTTATCAGGGGGATATTATGGCTACACCTTC,CASSLSGGYYGYTF
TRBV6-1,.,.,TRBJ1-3,TGTGCCAGCAGTGTCAAGCTCTTTGGAAACACCATATATTTT,CASSVKLFGNTIYF
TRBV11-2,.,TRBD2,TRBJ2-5,TGTGCCAGCAGCTTGCGGCTAGCGGGGGGCCAGGGGCTGGAGACCCAGTACTTC,CASSLRLAGGQGLETQYF
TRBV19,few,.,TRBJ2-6,TGTGCCAGTACCTCTTTTTCTAGCGCCTCTGGGGCCAACGGCCTGACTTTC,CASTSFSSASGANGLTF
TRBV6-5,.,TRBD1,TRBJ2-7,TGTGCCAGCAGTTACTCGGGGACAGGAACCTACGAGCAGTACTTC,CASSYSGTGTYEQYF
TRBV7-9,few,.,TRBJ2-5,TGTGCCAGCAGCATCAGTAATCAAGAGACCCAGTACTTC,CASSISNQETQYF
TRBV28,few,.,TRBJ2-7,TGTGCCAGCAGACCCCCGGCTAGACGGGACGAGCAGTACTTC,CASRPPARRDEQYF
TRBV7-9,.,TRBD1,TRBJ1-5,TGTGCCAGCAGCTCACCGACAGGGGGCCAGCATTTT,CASSSPTGGQHF
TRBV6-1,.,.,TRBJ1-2,TGTGCCAGCAGTGATTGGCAGGCTAACTATGGCTACACCTTC,CASSDWQANYGYTF
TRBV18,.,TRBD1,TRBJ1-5,TGTGCCAGCTCACCGGGACAGGACCGTCAGCCCCAGCATTTT,CASSPGQDRQPQHF
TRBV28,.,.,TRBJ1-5,TGTGCCAGCAGTGTAACAATCAATCAGCCCCAGCATTTT,CASSVTINQPQHF
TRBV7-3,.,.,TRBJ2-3,TGTGCCAGCAGCTTAAGCAGGGGGGCCGGAGATACGCAGTATTTT,CASSLSRGAGDTQYF
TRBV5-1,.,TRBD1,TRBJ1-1,TGCGCCAGCAGCCCCAGGACGACAGGGCTGAACACTGAAGCTTTCTTT,CASSPRTTGLNTEAFF
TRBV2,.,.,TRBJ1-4,TGTGCCAGCAGTTACCGACAGAGCAATGAAAAACTGTTTTTT,CASSYRQSNEKLFF
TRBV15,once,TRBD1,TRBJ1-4,TGTGCCACCAGCAGAGATCGGGACAGCCACTATGAAAAACTGTTTTTT,CATSRDRDSHYEKLFF
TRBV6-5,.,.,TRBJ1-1,TGTGCCAGCAGTTACAACAGGAACACTGAAGCTTTCTTT,CASSYNRNTEAFF
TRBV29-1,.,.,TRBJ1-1,TGCAGCGCTGAGAGGGGGATGAACACTGAAGCTTTCTTT,CSAERGMNTEAFF
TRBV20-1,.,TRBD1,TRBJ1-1,TGCAGGGGACAGGGCTCCACTGAAGCTTTCTTT,CRGQGSTEAFF
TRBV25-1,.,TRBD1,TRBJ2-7,TGTGCCAGCAGTGAGGGGACAGGGAGTTCGGGCGAGCAGTACTTC,CASSEGTGSSGEQYF
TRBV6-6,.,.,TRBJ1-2,TGTGCCAGCAGTGCGACAGCCTATGGCTACACCTTC,CASSATAYGYTF
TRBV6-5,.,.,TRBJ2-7,TGTGCCAGCAGTTACTTCGTCAAAACGAGCTACGAGCAGTACTTC,CASSYFVKTSYEQYF
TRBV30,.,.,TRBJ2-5,TGTGCCTGGTATACAGAGAAGAAGACCCAGTACTTC,CAWYTEKKTQYF
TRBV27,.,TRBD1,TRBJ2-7,TGTGCCAGCAGTTCCCCGGGACAGGGACGGTACGAGCAGTACTTC,CASSSPGQGRYEQYF
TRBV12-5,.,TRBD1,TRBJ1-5,TGTGCTAGTGGCCCCGACAGGGGGAGGAGGCCCCAGCATTTT,CASGPDRGRRPQHF
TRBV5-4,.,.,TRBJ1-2,TGTGCCAGCAGCCAGGACTGGTCCTATGGCTACACCTTC,CASSQDWSYGYTF
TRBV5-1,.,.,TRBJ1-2,TGCGCCAGCAGCTTGGAACGGGGGGCTAGTAACTATGGCTACACCTTC,CASSLERGASNYGYTF
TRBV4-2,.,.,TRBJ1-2,TGTGCCAGCAGCCTGGGCAACTCGGTGGATGGCTACACCTTC,CASSLGNSVDGYTF
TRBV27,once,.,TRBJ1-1,TGTGCCAGCAGTAGCAAAGCGTGGTCCGTTGGGACTGAAGCTTTCTTT,CASSSKAWSVGTEAFF
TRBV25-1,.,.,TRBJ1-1,TGTGCCAGCAGTGAATACGGCAGGGGCTCTCGGAACACTGAAGCTTTCTTT,CASSEYGRGSRNTEAFF
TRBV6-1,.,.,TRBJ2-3,TGTGCCAGCAGGATAGCGGCGATAAGCACAGATACGCAGTATTTT,CASRIAAISTDTQYF
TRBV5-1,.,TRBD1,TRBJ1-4,TGCGCCAGCAGGGCGGGACAGCAAACTGCAACTAATGAAAAACTGTTTTTT,CASRAGQQTATNEKLFF